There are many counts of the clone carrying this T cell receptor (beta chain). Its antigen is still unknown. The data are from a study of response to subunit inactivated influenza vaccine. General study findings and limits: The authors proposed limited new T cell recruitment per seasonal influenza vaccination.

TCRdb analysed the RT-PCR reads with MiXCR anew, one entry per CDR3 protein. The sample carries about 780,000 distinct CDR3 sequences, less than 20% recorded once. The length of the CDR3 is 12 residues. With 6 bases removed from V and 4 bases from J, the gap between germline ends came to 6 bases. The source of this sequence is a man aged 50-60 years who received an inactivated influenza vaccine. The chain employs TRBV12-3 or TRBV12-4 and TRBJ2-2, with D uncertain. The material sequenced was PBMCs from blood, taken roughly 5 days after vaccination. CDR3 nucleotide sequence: TGTGCCAGCAGCCCGCCCACCGGGGAGCTGTTTTTT. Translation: CASSPPTGELFF.